A selection of T cell receptor beta chains follows, all from one sample in a study of cytotoxic CD8 clonotypes in ibrutinib-treated CLL. Only in-frame clones appear in the TCRdb table, and some are missing; sequencing was by immunoSEQ multiplex PCR. The sample consists of about 140,000 clones, roughly 80% of them appearing once. The sequences come from PBMCs, collected after 12 months of ibrutinib treatment. These receptors were taken from a human donor with chronic lymphocytic leukemia. The CDR3 runs from the conserved cysteine through the conserved F or W. The D gene is left open where the match is weak. Clone size is stated in some rows and not others, as once, few, many or a class when expanded.

TRBJ2-7 NA TRBV6-6 NA TGTGCCAGCAGTTCAGGGGGGGGAGTAGACGAGCAGTACTTC CASSSGGGVDEQYF
TRBJ2-7 TRBD2 TRBV6-5 NA TGTGCCAGCAGTTCTGGGACTAGTTCTGACGAGCAGTACTTC CASSSGTSSDEQYF
TRBJ2-7 TRBD1 TRBV29-1 NA TGCAGCGTCGACAGGGGCTACGAGCAGTACTTC CSVDRGYEQYF
TRBJ2-7 TRBD2 TRBV6-4 NA TGTGCCAGCAGTGAAGCTGGGCCGGGGGGAGAGCAGTACTTC CASSEAGPGGEQYF
TRBJ1-1 TRBD1 TRBV6-5 NA TGTGCCAGCAGACGACAGGGATGGGAGACTGAAGCTTTCTTT CASRRQGWETEAFF
TRBJ1-5 NA TRBV2 few TGTGCCAGCAGGGACAGTCTGGGAGAGCCCCAGCATTTT CASRDSLGEPQHF
TRBJ1-4 TRBD1 TRBV28 NA TGTGCCAGCAGTCCTCGGGACAGAAAAAATGAAAAACTGTTTTTT CASSPRDRKNEKLFF
TRBJ1-2 TRBD1 TRBV6-5 once TGTGCCAGCAGTTACTCTAGACAGGGGTTCTATGGCTACACCTTC CASSYSRQGFYGYTF
TRBJ1-6 TRBD1 TRBV27 NA TGTGCCAGCAGTTGGGGGGACAGCAATTCACCCCTCCACTTT CASSWGDSNSPLHF
TRBJ2-5 NA TRBV6-5 NA TGTGCCAGCAGTTACCGTGTCCAGGGATGGGGGGAGACCCAGTACTTC CASSYRVQGWGETQYF
TRBJ2-3 TRBD1 TRBV14 NA TGTGCCAGCAGCCACCCTGGCCTGACAGGGGGGGCAGATACGCAGTATTTT CASSHPGLTGGADTQYF
TRBJ2-3 NA TRBV7-3 NA TGTGCCAGCAGCTTCGACTACACAGATACGCAGTATTTT CASSFDYTDTQYF
TRBJ2-7 NA TRBV18 NA TGTGCCAGCGCTACCCAGACCGGCACCTACGAGCAGTACTTC CASATQTGTYEQYF
TRBJ1-4 TRBD1 TRBV6-1 NA TGTGCCAGCAGGGGACAGAAACTTAATGAAAAACTGTTTTTT CASRGQKLNEKLFF
TRBJ2-7 TRBD1 TRBV4-2 NA TGTGCCAGCAGCCAAGATCAGGGGCAGGGGGCCGACGAGCAGTACTTC CASSQDQGQGADEQYF
TRBJ2-7 NA TRBV4-3 NA TGCGCCAGCAGCCAAGACCCTACGGGGTACGAGCAGTACTTC CASSQDPTGYEQYF
TRBJ1-3 NA TRBV28 NA TGTGCCAGCAGACGACAAGAAAACACCATATATTTT CASRRQENTIYF
TRBJ1-5 TRBD1 TRBV30 few TGTGCCTGGAGTGTACACAGGGGCGGCGTTCAGCCCCAGCATTTT CAWSVHRGGVQPQHF
TRBJ1-2 NA TRBV6-5 NA TGTGCCAGCAGTTACGTGACCGTGTATGGCTACACCTTC CASSYVTVYGYTF
TRBJ1-2 TRBD1 TRBV14 NA TGTGCCAGCAGCCACGACAGGGGGTCCCTACAAGACTATGGCTACACCTTC CASSHDRGSLQDYGYTF
TRBJ2-7 NA TRBV6-1 once TGTGCCAGCAGTTCTCCCTCCTACGAGCAGTACTTC CASSSPSYEQYF
TRBJ2-2 TRBD2 TRBV7-3 NA TGTGCCAGCAGCTTAAGAGTAGCGGGAGGGCAGGTCACCGGGGAGCTGTTTTTT CASSLRVAGGQVTGELFF
TRBJ1-4 NA TRBV6-5 NA TGTGCCAGCAGTGAGTCCGGGGCCTTAAAACTGTTTTTT CASSESGALKLFF
TRBJ1-2 NA TRBV9 few TGTGCCAGCAGCCCTCATAATGGGGGGAGCTATGGCTACACCTTC CASSPHNGGSYGYTF
TRBJ1-6 NA TRBV6-5 few TGTGCCAGCACTACAGGGTGGACGAATTCACCCCTCCACTTT CASTTGWTNSPLHF
TRBJ2-7 NA TRBV9 NA TGTGCCAGCAGCGTCGGGGATTACGAGCAGTACTTC CASSVGDYEQYF
TRBJ1-3 NA TRBV4-1 once TGCGCCAGCAGCCAACGCCAGACAGTATCTGGAAACACCATATATTTT CASSQRQTVSGNTIYF
TRBJ2-5 TRBD2 TRBV2 NA TGTGCCAGCAGTGAAACCCGGACTAGCGGGATTCGAAACCAGTACTTC CASSETRTSGIRNQYF
TRBJ1-6 NA TRBV6-1 NA TGTGCCAGCAGTGATGGCGGGGGCGCGGATTCACCCCTCCACTTT CASSDGGGADSPLHF
TRBJ2-3 TRBD1 TRBV18 NA TGTGCCAGCTCCGGACAGGGGGCGAGCACAGATACGCAGTATTTT CASSGQGASTDTQYF
TRBJ1-1 NA TRBV28 NA TGTGCCAGCAGTTTAACCGGCCCAGGGGAAGCTTTCTTT CASSLTGPGEAFF
TRBJ1-1 NA TRBV11-3 NA TGTGCCAGCAGCTTAGGTTACCAGGGGACCACTGAAGCTTTCTTT CASSLGYQGTTEAFF
TRBJ2-7 NA TRBV19 NA TGTGCCAGTAGTATTAACCTAGGGAACGAGCAGTACTTC CASSINLGNEQYF
TRBJ2-7 NA TRBV23-1 NA TGCGCCAGCAGTTCGACGACGCAGTTCTCCTACGAGCAGTACTTC CASSSTTQFSYEQYF
TRBJ2-7 NA TRBV29-1 once TGCAGCGTTTTGGGAATTGTCTACGAGCAGTACTTC CSVLGIVYEQYF
TRBJ2-3 TRBD1 TRBV25-1 NA TGTGCCAGCAGTGAATCAGGACAGGGCGCACTATCAAATACGCAGTATTTT CASSESGQGALSNTQYF
TRBJ2-3 TRBD1 TRBV19 NA TGTGCCAGTAGGGAGACAGGGGCCGTTCTGGATACGCAGTATTTT CASRETGAVLDTQYF
TRBJ2-3 NA TRBV4-1 NA TGCGCCAGCAGCCAGGGCGGGATACCGCCCGATACGCAGTATTTT CASSQGGIPPDTQYF
TRBJ2-7 TRBD1 TRBV6-1 NA TGTGCCAGCAGACCCGGGACAGGTTCTTCCTACGAGCAGTACTTC CASRPGTGSSYEQYF
TRBJ1-4 NA TRBV10-3 NA TGTGCCATCAGGGGGATAGCTAATGAAAAACTGTTTTTT CAIRGIANEKLFF
TRBJ2-3 NA TRBV27 NA TGTGCCAGCAGTTTTCTAGGAGTTTTTAGCACAGATACGCAGTATTTT CASSFLGVFSTDTQYF
TRBJ2-5 NA TRBV5-5 NA TGTGCCAGCATGTATTTAGCGGAGACCCAGTACTTC CASMYLAETQYF
TRBJ2-1 NA TRBV11-2 few TGTGCCAGCAGCTTAGAAGGAAACAATGAGCAGTTCTTC CASSLEGNNEQFF
TRBJ2-7 TRBD1 TRBV4-3 NA TGCGCCAGCAGCCAAGTTGGGCCGGGCGACAGGGTCTTATACTTC CASSQVGPGDRVLYF
TRBJ2-7 TRBD1 TRBV5-6 NA TGTGCCAGCGACTACGGGACAGGGAACTCCTACGAGCAGTACTTC CASDYGTGNSYEQYF
TRBJ1-5 NA TRBV28 NA TGTGCCAGCAGTTTACTGGACATTACGAACCAGCCCCAGCATTTT CASSLLDITNQPQHF
TRBJ2-1 TRBD2 TRBV5-6 few TGTGCCAGCAGCTTTATGGCTAGCGGGGTGTATGAGCAGTTCTTC CASSFMASGVYEQFF
TRBJ2-5 NA TRBV4-2 NA TGTGCCAGCAGCCAAGAAGGAGGAGCCCAAGAGACCCAGTACTTC CASSQEGGAQETQYF
TRBJ2-1 NA TRBV5-1 NA TGCGCCAGCAGCTTGATACAGCCCGAGGGGGAGCAGTTCTTC CASSLIQPEGEQFF
TRBJ1-1 TRBD1 TRBV11-2 NA TGTGCCAGCAGCTGGGACAGAAACACTGAAGCTTTCTTT CASSWDRNTEAFF
TRBJ1-5 NA TRBV30 NA TGTGCCTGGAGTCGACAGGACAATCAGCCCCAGCATTTT CAWSRQDNQPQHF
TRBJ1-5 NA TRBV7-8 NA TGTGCCAGCAGCTTAGACAGAGATCAGCCCCAGCATTTT CASSLDRDQPQHF
TRBJ2-1 NA TRBV2 NA TGTGCCACTCGAGGGTCCTACAATGAGCAGTTCTTC CATRGSYNEQFF
TRBJ2-3 NA TRBV7-3 NA TGTGCCAGCAGTCCAGATAGCACAGATACGCAGTATTTT CASSPDSTDTQYF
TRBJ1-2 NA TRBV30 once TGTGCCTGGAGTGTACAAGAATCTTCCTTTGGCTACACCTTC CAWSVQESSFGYTF
TRBJ1-1 TRBD1 TRBV5-1 NA TGCGCCAGCAGCTTCGGGACAGTAGGGACTGAAGCTTTCTTT CASSFGTVGTEAFF
TRBJ1-1 NA TRBV7-9 NA TGTGCCAGCAGCTTATCAGGGGTCCCCGCTGAAGCTTTCTTT CASSLSGVPAEAFF
TRBJ2-7 TRBD2 TRBV13 NA TGTGCCAGCAGCTCGGGGACTAGCGGGGCCGTCGGTTTCGAGCAGTACTTC CASSSGTSGAVGFEQYF
TRBJ1-5 NA TRBV5-1 once TGCGCCAGCAGCTTGGGGACTTTTAGCAATCAGCCCCAGCATTTT CASSLGTFSNQPQHF